This T cell receptor (beta chain) derives from a study of early T cells in non-severe SARS-CoV-2 infection. Background on the study: It was bulk RNA from unsorted whole blood that was sequenced, and the chains were unpaired. Study results and caveats: The study's VDJdb matching favored anti-spike CD8 responses and missed private and CD4 specificities.

This clonotype was observed at least ten times. The antigen is not known. The TCR library protocol was used to attach unique molecular identifiers. These identifiers were attached to individual cDNA molecules. TCRdb fed the 5' RACE reads into MiXCR, producing one record per CDR3 protein. Of tens of thousands of distinct CDR3 sequences listed, around 5% were seen once; the top ten hold around 27%. V shed 8 bases and J 1 base; nucleotides not matched to a gene: 6. This CDR3 spans 14 amino acids. Sequencing was done on a sample of whole blood. The chain joins TRBV12-3 or TRBV12-4 to TRBJ2-7, with 9 bases aligning to TRBD2. The sequence came from an adult who was a healthcare worker with PCR-confirmed SARS-CoV-2 infection or an uninfected control (not recorded which). The CDR3 bases are TGTGCCAGCGCCGGGACTAGCACTTCCTACGAGCAGTACTTC. It codes for CASAGTSTSYEQYF.